This TCR beta chain originates from a study of blood T cell repertoires in COVID-19. At the level of the study: The United States, Italy and Spain provided the acute and convalescent COVID-19 samples. In each case, the material was cDNA or gDNA derived from T cells, B-cell-depleted T cells, or PBMCs.

Original processing notes: How many nucleated cells were present was estimated from reference gene primer amplification. Here immunoSEQ multiplex PCR was the method, and the copy in TCRdb shows in-frame clones only, minus some. Clonal size and the V and J genes are those of that table, whereas D and trimming came from the DNA. The sample lists tens of thousands of clones; roughly nine tenths were seen once. This clonotype was obtained from a man aged 25-40 years with acute or convalescent COVID-19. What was sequenced was peripheral blood.

For the CDR3, the DNA is TGTGCCAGCTTCGGAGTTCGAACCGGGGAGCTGTTTTTT. Protein sequence: CASFGVRTGELFF. The chain employs TRBV11-2 and TRBJ2-2; D call uncertain. Germline values: CDR1 SGHAT, CDR2 FQNNGV. CDR3 length equals 13 residues. V dropped 8 bases and J dropped 5 bases, with 12 bases sitting between them.